This T cell receptor beta chain emerged from a study of neurological immune-mediated disorders. This clonotype occurred many times. What it binds is unknown. Trimming shortened V by 3 bases and J by 5 bases, and 26 bases separated the two germline ends. Germline V gene data show CDR1 as SGHAT and CDR2 as FQNNGV. This CDR3 comprises 18 residues. Broader study findings: Phylogenetic grouping assigned the repertoires of 18 of 34 multiple sclerosis patients to a single related-CDR3 cluster, representing a possible signature.

Using its own MiXCR run on the 5' RACE reads, TCRdb lists one record per CDR3 protein. The data contain some 57,000 distinct CDR3 sequences, 3% to 4% of them singletons. The sequenced material came from PBMCs. V usage is TRBV11-2 and J usage is TRBJ2-7; D is undetermined. This clonotype was obtained from a woman aged 55-75 years with multiple sclerosis. This CDR3 is CASSFVMPSRFSLHEQYF. For the CDR3, the DNA is TGTGCCAGCAGCTTCGTAATGCCCTCTAGGTTTTCTCTGCACGAGCAGTACTTC.